The 27 T cell receptor beta chains below all came from one sample that was sequenced in a study of T cell changes during pregnancy in multiple sclerosis. Assay used: immunoSEQ multiplex PCR; TCRdb lists only in-frame clones, some missing. The data show 50,000 to 60,000 clones, about 90% seen once. The specimen comprised CD4+ T cells from peripheral blood mononuclear cells, sampled in the second trimester of pregnancy. These receptors originate from a female donor with multiple sclerosis, enrolled in a pregnancy study.

The chain links TRBV10-1 to TRBJ2-2; a weak D match, TRBD1 (5 bases). V lost 2 bases, J lost 6 bases, and 10 bases lay in between. Germline assignment: CDR1 WNHNN and CDR2 SYGVQD (reference sequence). The CDR3 is 14 residues long. CDR3 nucleotides: TGCGCCAGCAGTGAGACACAGGTTCCCGGGGAGCTGTTTTTT. Amino acid sequence: CASSETQVPGELFF.

The chain has TRBV4-1 and TRBJ1-5; 7 bases map to TRBD1. This CDR3 contains 15 residues. After removal of 0 bases from V and 7 bases from J, the junction contained 6 bases not matched to a gene. CDR1 is MGHRA and CDR2 is YSYEKL in the germline V gene. The CDR3, as DNA: TGCGCCAGCAGCCAAGAACAGGGGATGGCCCAGCCCCAGCATTTT. Translated: CASSQEQGMAQPQHF.

The chain is built from TRBV5-1 and TRBJ2-3; TRBD2 matches 10 bases. Per the germline V gene, CDR1 is SGHRS and CDR2 is YFSETQ. V lost 4 bases to trimming and J lost 2 bases; unmatched junction nucleotides: 7. CDR3 length equals 16 residues. The CDR3 region has the DNA TGCGCCAGCAGCCGTACTAGCGGGGCTTCCACAGATACGCAGTATTTT. It encodes CASSRTSGASTDTQYF.

The chain has TRBV5-6 and TRBJ1-1, with 7 positions matching TRBD1. The CDR3 spans 16 residues. Germline V gene sequence: CDR1 SGHDT, CDR2 YYEEEE. V trimming: 5 bases; J trimming: 1 base; junction bases outside the gene matches: 11. The DNA for the CDR3 is TGTGCCAGCAGTTCTGCCGGGACAGTAAGGAACACTGAAGCTTTCTTT. Amino acid sequence: CASSSAGTVRNTEAFF.

The V call is TRBV10-3, the J call TRBJ1-4; TRBD1 aligns across 9 bases. Germline loops: CDR1 ENHRY, CDR2 SYGVKD. V lost 6 bases and J lost 6; bases outside the gene matches: 2. The CDR3 length is 13 residues. The CDR3 nucleotides are TGTGCCATCAGGGGACAGGGTTATGAAAAACTGTTTTTT. Its translation: CAIRGQGYEKLFF.

This chain connects TRBV7-3 to TRBJ2-2, with D tentatively TRBD1 (5 bases). The CDR3 is 14 residues long. Germline loops: CDR1 SGHTA, CDR2 FQGTGA. V was trimmed by 2 bases and J by 1 base, leaving 5 bases between them. CDR3 coding DNA: TGTGCCAGCAGCTTACAGGGGAACACCGGGGAGCTGTTTTTT. Its protein product is CASSLQGNTGELFF. The full variable domain, rest sourced from reference TRBV7-3 and TRBJ2-2, is GAGVSQTPSNKVTEKGKYVELRCDPISGHTALYWYRQSLGQGPEFLIYFQGTGAADDSGLPNDRFFAVRPEGSVSTLKIQRTERGDSAVYLCASSLQGNTGELFFGEGSRLTVL.

This clone turned up a few times. The rearrangement links TRBV7-3 to TRBJ1-1, with a possible D match to TRBD1 (5 bases). The V end was cut by 2 bases, the J end by 2 bases, with 12 bases between. Germline loops: CDR1 SGHTA, CDR2 FQGTGA. The CDR3 spans 15 residues. This CDR3 reads CASSLGWTLNTEAFF. The CDR3 DNA is TGTGCCAGCAGCTTAGGGTGGACACTCAACACTGAAGCTTTCTTT.

This chain joins TRBV5-1 and TRBJ2-1; 15 bases fit TRBD2. Germline assignment: CDR1 SGHRS and CDR2 YFSETQ. The CDR3 covers 15 residues. V lost 4 bases, J lost 8 bases, and 4 bases stayed unmatched. The CDR3 protein is CASSGGLAGGYEQFF. The CDR3, as DNA: TGCGCCAGCAGCGGGGGACTAGCGGGGGGCTATGAGCAGTTCTTC.

The V gene is TRBV7-9, the J gene TRBJ1-2; D is unclear. This CDR3 spans 14 amino acids. The germline V gene encodes CDR1 SEHNR and CDR2 FQNEAQ (reference sequence). The ends were cut back, 4 bases at V and 0 bases at J, with 9 bases in the middle. CDR3 region: CASSSELANYGYTF. The CDR3 DNA is TGTGCCAGCAGCTCTGAGTTAGCTAACTATGGCTACACCTTC. Full variable domain (remainder filled in from reference TRBV7-9 and TRBJ1-2): DTGVSQNPRHKITKRGQNVTFRCDPISEHNRLYWYRQTLGQGPEFLTYFQNEAQLEKSRLLSDRFSAERPKGSFSTLEIQRTEQGDSAMYLCASSSELANYGYTFGSGTRLTVV.

This rearrangement joins TRBV15 to TRBJ2-2; 10 nucleotides agree with TRBD2. This CDR3 region has 14 residues. V was clipped by 8 bases and J by 6 bases; unmatched bases: 6. Germline V CDR1 and CDR2: LNHNV, YYDKDF (reference sequence). The CDR3 sequence: CATEAGGAAGELFF. The CDR3 nucleotides read TGTGCCACCGAAGCGGGGGGGGCCGCCGGGGAGCTGTTTTTT.

This clone appeared a single time. V usage is TRBV27 and J usage is TRBJ2-2, with 9 bases lining up with TRBD1. With 6 bases clipped from V and 5 bases from J, the junction kept 4 bases outside the gene matches. Germline values: CDR1 MNHEY, CDR2 SMNVEV (reference sequence). The CDR3 has 14 residues. The CDR3 bases are TGTGCCAGCAGAGGGACAGGGTGGACCGGGGAGCTGTTTTTT. Its translation: CASRGTGWTGELFF.

The CDR3 DNA reads TGTGCCAGCAGTGATGTGACTACCCTAAACAATGAGCAGTTCTTC. Protein product: CASSDVTTLNNEQFF. The chain employs TRBV2 and TRBJ2-1; TRBD2 is a possible D gene (5 bases). This CDR3 spans 15 amino acids. Trimming pared 3 bases from V and 5 bases from J, leaving 14 bases between. Looked up from germline, CDR1 is SNHLY and CDR2 is FYNNEI.

This chain uses TRBV5-4 with TRBJ1-2; 7 bases are a match to TRBD1. CDR3 length: 14 residues. V gave up 4 bases and J gave up 5 bases; unmatched junction bases: 8. Per the germline V gene, CDR1 is SGHNT and CDR2 is YYREEE (reference sequence). CDR3 loop: CASSPAGTAYGYTF. CDR3 bases: TGTGCCAGCAGCCCCGCCGGGACAGCTTATGGCTACACCTTC.

This clone was counted a single time. The V call is TRBV9, the J call TRBJ1-5, with 10 bases matching TRBD1. J gave up 0 bases and V 3 bases, and 9 bases lay outside the gene matches. CDR3 size: 18 residues. The germline V gene encodes CDR1 SGDLS and CDR2 YYNGEE. The CDR3 protein is CASSDPWGQGYSNQPQHF. CDR3 DNA sequence: TGTGCCAGCAGCGACCCGTGGGGACAGGGGTATAGCAATCAGCCCCAGCATTTT.

The V and J genes are TRBV10-3 and TRBJ1-2, with 7 bases aligning to TRBD1. The germline V gene has CDR1 ENHRY and CDR2 SYGVKD. V gave up 6 bases and J gave up 4 bases; unmatched junction bases: 2. The CDR3 is 12 residues long. This CDR3 is CAIRGDSYGYTF. The CDR3 nucleotides are TGTGCCATCAGGGGGGACAGCTATGGCTACACCTTC.

This sequence joins TRBV30 and TRBJ1-4, with D tentatively TRBD1 (5 bases). The CDR3 consists of 15 residues. Germline V gene sequence: CDR1 GTSNPN, CDR2 SVGIG (reference sequence). The V gene lost 0 bases and the J gene lost 8 bases, with 16 bases spanning the gap. CDR3 coding DNA: TGTGCCTGGAGTGTAACTCTGTCAGGGCGGGAAAAACTGTTTTTT. This gives the protein CAWSVTLSGREKLFF.

The gene calls are TRBV7-3 and TRBJ2-2; no firm D call. V was cut by 3 bases and J by 0 bases, with 8 bases left in between. Per germline, CDR1 SGHTA and CDR2 FQGTGA. The CDR3 runs 15 residues. The CDR3 reads CASSFDTANTGELFF. The CDR3 bases are TGTGCCAGCAGCTTTGACACAGCGAACACCGGGGAGCTGTTTTTT. Together with reference TRBV7-3 and TRBJ2-2, the CDR3 gives the full variable domain: GAGVSQTPSNKVTEKGKYVELRCDPISGHTALYWYRQSLGQGPEFLIYFQGTGAADDSGLPNDRFFAVRPEGSVSTLKIQRTERGDSAVYLCASSFDTANTGELFFGEGSRLTVL.

The chain joins TRBV6-1 to TRBJ2-7; 8 nucleotides align to TRBD1. CDR3 length: 17 residues. Germline V CDR1 and CDR2: MNHNS, SASEGT. V was clipped by 2 bases and J by 4 bases; unmatched bases: 13. This CDR3 is CASSELGWGDRKYEQYF. CDR3 nucleotides: TGTGCCAGCAGTGAATTGGGGTGGGGGGACAGGAAATACGAGCAGTACTTC.

This chain links TRBV19 with TRBJ1-1, with 7 bases matching TRBD1. CDR3 length: 15 amino acids. With V trimmed by 5 bases and J by 2 bases, 8 bases remained unmatched. CDR1 and CDR2 (germline): LNHDA, SQIVND (reference sequence). CDR3 sequence reads: CASSLTRDRNTEAFF. The CDR3 nucleotides read TGTGCCAGTAGTCTCACCCGGGACAGAAACACTGAAGCTTTCTTT.

V and J are TRBV6-5 and TRBJ1-4, with 10 nucleotides matching TRBD1. Germline V CDR1 and CDR2: MNHEY, SVGAGI. The CDR3 contains 14 residues. Unmatched junction bases numbered 6, after V lost 6 bases and J lost 8 bases. The CDR3 nucleotides read TGTGCCAGCAGGGAACCGGGACAGGGGGAAAAACTGTTTTTT. Translating gives CASREPGQGEKLFF.

The J gene is TRBJ2-7, the V gene TRBV18; 8 nucleotides align to TRBD1. There are 14 residues in the CDR3. The V gene end was trimmed by 8 bases and the J gene end by 2 bases; junction bases not matched to a gene: 8. Looked up from germline, CDR1 is KGHSH and CDR2 is LQKENI. The DNA for the CDR3 is TGTGCCAGCGTAAATTGGGACAGGCCCTACGAGCAGTACTTC. Translating it yields CASVNWDRPYEQYF.

The chain joins TRBV11-3 to TRBJ1-1; D is undetermined. CDR3 size: 13 residues. CDR1 and CDR2 (germline): SGHNT, YENEEA. Trimming took 3 bases from V and 0 from J, leaving 5 bases between them. The CDR3 coding sequence is TGTGCCAGCAGCTTCACATTGAACACTGAAGCTTTCTTT. Its translation: CASSFTLNTEAFF.

The V gene is TRBV7-3, the J gene TRBJ2-7; D may be TRBD2 (5 bases). V was trimmed by 2 bases and J by 4 bases, leaving 12 bases between them. The CDR3 extends over 14 amino acids. Germline values: CDR1 SGHTA, CDR2 FQGTGA. In nucleotides, the CDR3 is TGTGCCAGCAGCTTAGGGCATGAGCGGTACGAGCAGTACTTC. This gives the protein CASSLGHERYEQYF. The full variable domain, completed using reference TRBV7-3 and TRBJ2-7, is GAGVSQTPSNKVTEKGKYVELRCDPISGHTALYWYRQSLGQGPEFLIYFQGTGAADDSGLPNDRFFAVRPEGSVSTLKIQRTERGDSAVYLCASSLGHERYEQYFGPGTRLTVT.

The CDR3 coding sequence is TGTGCCAGTAGCCTGGCATCAAACTCTGGAAACACCATATATTTT. Translated, it gives CASSLASNSGNTIYF. This chain links TRBV19 with TRBJ1-3; D remains ambiguous. The CDR3 spans 15 residues. Germline V CDR1 and CDR2: LNHDA, SQIVND (reference sequence). The V gene lost 6 bases and the J gene lost 0 bases, with 12 bases spanning the gap. Complete variable domain (other parts from reference TRBV19 and TRBJ1-3): DGGITQSPKYLFRKEGQNVTLSCEQNLNHDAMYWYRQDPGQGLRLIYYSQIVNDFQKGDIAEGYSVSREKKESFPLTVTSAQKNPTAFYLCASSLASNSGNTIYFGEGSWLTVV.

The chain combines TRBV9 with TRBJ2-5; 9 positions agree with TRBD2. Germline V lookup: CDR1 SGDLS, CDR2 YYNGEE. The CDR3 has 17 residues. V lost 0 bases to trimming and J lost 5 bases; unmatched junction nucleotides: 11. The CDR3 region is CASSVVEREEIRETQYF. As DNA, the CDR3 is TGTGCCAGCAGCGTAGTGGAGCGGGAGGAAATTAGGGAGACCCAGTACTTC.

The rearrangement uses TRBV5-1 and TRBJ1-1, with D hard to call. Trimming removed 3 bases from V and 6 bases from J, with 12 bases in between. This CDR3 is 13 amino acids long. Germline V CDR1 and CDR2: SGHRS, YFSETQ. The CDR3 sequence is CASSSAGYAEAFF. In DNA form, the CDR3 reads TGCGCCAGCAGCTCCGCAGGTTACGCTGAAGCTTTCTTT.

The V gene is TRBV11-2, the J gene TRBJ2-2, with TRBD1 matching over 11 bases. V lost 1 base to trimming and J lost 5 bases; unmatched junction nucleotides: 12. There are 19 residues in the CDR3. Germline CDR1 SGHAT, CDR2 FQNNGV. This chain's CDR3 is CASSLGLRGQGARTGELFF. The CDR3 DNA is TGTGCCAGCAGCTTAGGCCTTCGTGGACAGGGGGCGAGGACCGGGGAGCTGTTTTTT.